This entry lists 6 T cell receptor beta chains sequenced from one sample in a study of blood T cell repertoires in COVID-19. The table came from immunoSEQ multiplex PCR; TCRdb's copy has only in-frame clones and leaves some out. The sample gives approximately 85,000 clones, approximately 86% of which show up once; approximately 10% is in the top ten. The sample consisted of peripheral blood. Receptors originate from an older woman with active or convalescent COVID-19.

The DNA of the CDR3 is TGCAGTGCTAGTTCCTCCTGGCAGGGCGGTGAAAAACTGTTTTTT. Residues: CSASSSWQGGEKLFF. This rearrangement joins TRBV20-1 to TRBJ1-4; a possible D gene is TRBD1 (5 bases). Germline CDR1 is DFQATT and CDR2 is SNEGSKA (reference sequence). The CDR3 consists of 15 residues. The V gene lost 3 bases and the J gene lost 7 bases, with 18 bases spanning the gap.

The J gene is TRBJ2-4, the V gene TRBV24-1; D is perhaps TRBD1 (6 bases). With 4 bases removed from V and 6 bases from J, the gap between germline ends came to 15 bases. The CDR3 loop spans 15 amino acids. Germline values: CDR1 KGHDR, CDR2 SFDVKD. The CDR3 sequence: CATSEPRGSGNIQYF. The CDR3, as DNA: TGTGCCACCAGTGAGCCCAGGGGTTCCGGAAACATTCAGTACTTC.

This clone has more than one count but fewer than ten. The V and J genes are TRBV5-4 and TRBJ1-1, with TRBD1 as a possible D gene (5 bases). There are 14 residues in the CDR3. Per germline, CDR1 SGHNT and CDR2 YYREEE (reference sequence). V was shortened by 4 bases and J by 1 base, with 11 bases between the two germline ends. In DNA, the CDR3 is TGTGCCAGCAGCATAGACAGACCGAACACTGAAGCTTTCTTT. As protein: CASSIDRPNTEAFF.

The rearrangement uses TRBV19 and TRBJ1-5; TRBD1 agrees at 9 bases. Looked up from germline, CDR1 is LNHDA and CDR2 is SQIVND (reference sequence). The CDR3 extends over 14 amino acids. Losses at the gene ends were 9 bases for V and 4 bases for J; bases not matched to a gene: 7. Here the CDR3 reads CASKMGQGNQPQHF. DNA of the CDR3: TGTGCCAGCAAGATGGGACAGGGTAATCAGCCCCAGCATTTT.

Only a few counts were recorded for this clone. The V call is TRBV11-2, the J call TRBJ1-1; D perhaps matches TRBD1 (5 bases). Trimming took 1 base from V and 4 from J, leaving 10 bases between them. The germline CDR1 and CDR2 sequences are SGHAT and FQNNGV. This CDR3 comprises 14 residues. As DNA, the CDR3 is TGTGCCAGCAGCTTAGTCGGGGGGGGCACTGAAGCTTTCTTT. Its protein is CASSLVGGGTEAFF.

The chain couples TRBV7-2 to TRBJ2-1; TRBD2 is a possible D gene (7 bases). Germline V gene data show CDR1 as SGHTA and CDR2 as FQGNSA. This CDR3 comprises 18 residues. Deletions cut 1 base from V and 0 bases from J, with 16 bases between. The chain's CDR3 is CASSLVRGGFFSYNEQFF. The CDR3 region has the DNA TGTGCCAGCAGCTTAGTTAGGGGGGGATTTTTCTCCTACAATGAGCAGTTCTTC.